One sample yielded the 32 T cell receptor beta chains listed below, sequenced in a study of cytomegalovirus exposure and HLA in healthy donors. PCR primers comprised 60 Vbeta and 13 Jbeta primers. Libraries were prepared by immunoSEQ multiplex PCR; TCRdb keeps only in-frame clonotypes and omits some of them. The sample consists of about 210,000 clones, around 78% of them appearing once. Sequencing input: PBMCs. These receptors were obtained from a boy aged 5 to 17 in good health and CMV-seronegative.

This chain's CDR3 is CASSDWTAGQPQHF. The CDR3 DNA reads TGTGCCAGCAGTGACTGGACAGCTGGACAGCCCCAGCATTTT. This rearrangement joins TRBV6-1 to TRBJ1-5, with D maybe TRBD1 (6 bases). Trimming cost V 3 bases and J 7 bases, with 13 bases left between them. Per germline, CDR1 MNHNS and CDR2 SASEGT. The CDR3 has 14 amino acids.

The rearrangement uses TRBV19 and TRBJ2-7; TRBD2 aligns across 10 bases. The CDR3 has 15 amino acids. CDR1 and CDR2 (germline): LNHDA, SQIVND (reference sequence). The V gene end was trimmed by 3 bases and the J gene end by 3 bases; junction bases not matched to a gene: 5. The CDR3 is CASSIELAGLYEQYF. CDR3 nucleotides: TGTGCCAGTAGTATCGAACTAGCGGGGCTCTACGAGCAGTACTTC. The full variable domain, its missing parts supplied by reference TRBV19 and TRBJ2-7, is DGGITQSPKYLFRKEGQNVTLSCEQNLNHDAMYWYRQDPGQGLRLIYYSQIVNDFQKGDIAEGYSVSREKKESFPLTVTSAQKNPTAFYLCASSIELAGLYEQYFGPGTRLTVT.

Written as DNA, the CDR3 is TGTGCCAGCAGTGAACCGACAGGGGAATATGGCTACACCTTC. Encoded protein: CASSEPTGEYGYTF. The chain uses TRBV6-1 and TRBJ1-2, with 8 bases identical to TRBD1. Germline CDR1 MNHNS, CDR2 SASEGT. V dropped 2 bases and J dropped 5; count of bases not matched to a gene: 4. CDR3 length equals 14 residues.

This clone has a single count. This chain links TRBV9 with TRBJ2-1; 7 positions match TRBD1. Germline assignment: CDR1 SGDLS and CDR2 YYNGEE. The CDR3 covers 13 residues. With V trimmed by 3 bases and J by 7 bases, 4 bases remained unmatched. The CDR3 sequence: CASSGQGWNEQFF. In DNA, the CDR3 is TGTGCCAGCAGCGGACAGGGTTGGAATGAGCAGTTCTTC.

The chain has TRBV6-1 and TRBJ1-5; unclear D gene. Trimming shortened V by 0 bases and J by 7 bases, and 19 bases separated the two germline ends. The CDR3 consists of 17 residues. CDR1 and CDR2 from the germline V gene are MNHNS and SASEGT. CDR3 sequence (DNA): TGTGCCAGCAGTGAAGCGCTTCTCGGAGGGTGGGGACAGCCCCAGCATTTT. This encodes CASSEALLGGWGQPQHF.

This clone appeared a few times. J is TRBJ2-2 and V is TRBV7-8, with 7 positions matching TRBD2. Looked up from germline, CDR1 is SGHVS and CDR2 is FQNEAQ. CDR3 length: 16 amino acids. V trimming: 5 bases; J trimming: 6 bases; junction bases outside the gene matches: 12. The CDR3 reads CASSRRRDYSSGELFF. DNA of the CDR3: TGTGCCAGCAGCCGGCGGCGGGACTATTCGTCCGGGGAGCTGTTTTTT.

A word on this clone: The sample contains more than one DNA sequence encoding this CDR3. V and J are TRBV4-1 and TRBJ2-1; TRBD2 agrees at 10 bases. With V trimmed by 1 base and J by 7 bases, 7 bases remained unmatched. There are 16 residues in the CDR3. In germline, CDR1 is MGHRA, CDR2 YSYEKL. DNA of the CDR3: TGCGCCAGCAGCCAAGTGGTAGCGGGAGGCAAAAATGAGCAGTTCTTC. Protein: CASSQVVAGGKNEQFF.

In regard to this clone: The junction departs from germline at one end; a sequencing error may be responsible. This sequence joins TRBV5-4 and TRBJ1-6; a weak D match, TRBD1 (6 bases). The length of the CDR3 is 13 residues. In germline, CDR1 is SGHNT, CDR2 YYREEE (reference sequence). The chain's CDR3 is CASSLEGGSPPHF. The CDR3 DNA is TGTGCCAGCAGCTTGGAAGGGGGTTCACCCCCCCACTTT. Using reference TRBV5-4 and TRBJ1-6 for the parts outside the CDR3, the full variable domain is ETGVTQSPTHLIKTRGQQVTLRCSSQSGHNTVSWYQQALGQGPQFIFQYYREEENGRGNFPPRFSGLQFPNYSSELNVNALELDDSALYLCASSLEGGSPPHFGNGTRLTVT.

The chain recombines TRBV5-1 with TRBJ2-7, with a tentative D call TRBD1 (8 bases). Germline CDR1 is SGHRS and CDR2 is YFSETQ. The CDR3 loop spans 13 amino acids. Trimming removed 3 bases from V and 12 bases from J, with 19 bases in between. CDR3 bases: TGCGCCAGCAGCTCTAATGGACAGGGAGGGTCGTACTTC. As protein: CASSSNGQGGSYF.

The V gene is TRBV4-2, the J gene TRBJ1-2; 9 bases are shared with TRBD1. This CDR3 contains 16 residues. Per the germline V gene, CDR1 is LGHNA and CDR2 is YNFKEQ. Trimming at V came to 3 bases and at J to 3 bases, leaving 8 bases not matched to a gene. CDR3 nucleotides: TGTGCCAGCAGCCACGTGCGGGACAGGGTTGACTATGGCTACACCTTC. It codes for CASSHVRDRVDYGYTF.

The V gene is TRBV2, the J gene TRBJ2-7; no definite D call. The CDR3 spans 10 residues. The ends were cut back, 8 bases at V and 6 bases at J, with 8 bases in the middle. CDR1 and CDR2 (germline): SNHLY, FYNNEI. The CDR3: CASLLREQYF. CDR3 nucleotide sequence: TGTGCCAGCCTCCTTCGCGAGCAGTACTTC.

This clone was found a few times. The rearrangement uses TRBV4-1 and TRBJ2-7, with D possibly TRBD1 on 5 matching bases. V was shortened by 2 bases and J by 0 bases, with 11 bases between the two germline ends. From germline, CDR1 is MGHRA and CDR2 YSYEKL. The CDR3 extends over 15 amino acids. The CDR3 region is CASSQRGPSSYEQYF. The CDR3 DNA reads as TGCGCCAGCAGCCAAAGGGGCCCTAGCTCCTACGAGCAGTACTTC.

The CDR3 loop reads CASSLSLAGSTQYF. In DNA, the CDR3 is TGTGCCAGCAGCTTATCCCTAGCGGGGTCTACGCAGTATTTT. The gene calls are TRBV11-3 and TRBJ2-3, with 9 bases fitting TRBD2. CDR1 and CDR2 from the germline V gene are SGHNT and YENEEA. The CDR3 is made up of 14 amino acids. V was clipped by 2 bases and J by 8 bases; unmatched bases: 5.

This rearrangement joins TRBV21-1 to TRBJ1-2; TRBD1, the table's D call, was not compared with the DNA. TRBV21-1 is a pseudogene locus. The CDR3 extends over 12 amino acids. The CDR3 nucleotides read TGTGCCAGCAGCTCTGCAGGGTGGGGCTACACCTTC. It encodes CASSSAGWGYTF.

The gene calls are TRBV10-2 and TRBJ2-3, with D possibly being TRBD1 (5 bases). V gave up 6 bases and J gave up 2 bases, with 12 bases separating them. The length of the CDR3 is 14 residues. The germline CDR1 and CDR2 sequences are WSHSY and SAAADI. The CDR3 nucleotides read TGCGCCAGCAGGGCCCAGGGCTCCACAGATACGCAGTATTTT. Its translation: CASRAQGSTDTQYF.

This clone is a singleton in its sample. The chain has TRBV10-1 and TRBJ2-7; the match to TRBD1 covers 7 bases. After removal of 4 bases from V and 3 bases from J, the junction contained 12 bases not matched to a gene. This CDR3 contains 16 residues. CDR1 is WNHNN and CDR2 is SYGVQD in the germline V gene (reference sequence). For the CDR3, the DNA is TGCGCCAGCAGTGGGCTTTCCCGGACAGGAGACTACGAGCAGTACTTC. It is translated as CASSGLSRTGDYEQYF.

This clone was recorded a few times. The V gene is TRBV7-7, the J gene TRBJ1-5; TRBD1 might be the D (5 bases). The germline V and J ends were trimmed by 7 bases and 3 bases, with 10 bases remaining between them. Germline values: CDR1 SSHAT, CDR2 FNYEAQ (reference sequence). The CDR3 is 13 amino acids. CDR3 sequence reads: CASTRDYNQPQHF. The CDR3 DNA sequence: TGTGCCAGCACCCGGGACTACAATCAGCCCCAGCATTTT. Together with reference TRBV7-7 and TRBJ1-5, the CDR3 gives the full variable domain: GAGVSQSPRYKVTKRGQDVTLRCDPISSHATLYWYQQALGQGPEFLTYFNYEAQPDKSGLPSDRFSAERPEGSISTLTIQRTEQRDSAMYRCASTRDYNQPQHFGDGTRLSIL.

The chain couples TRBV7-9 to TRBJ2-1, with unresolved D. Looked up from germline, CDR1 is SEHNR and CDR2 is FQNEAQ (reference sequence). This CDR3 has 17 residues. The CDR3 DNA follows: TGTTCCGGGTTTCGAGGCAGCCAGATACTCTCCTACAATGAGCAGTTCTTC. Its protein product is CSGFRGSQILSYNEQFF.

V and J are TRBV12-5 and TRBJ2-2; D gene ambiguous. CDR3 length: 12 residues. Trimming took off 7 bases at V and 7 bases at J, with 10 bases between the two ends. CDR1 and CDR2 (germline): LGHNT, FRNRAP. In DNA form, the CDR3 reads TGTGCTAGTGTCGAGCGAGGCGGGGAGCTGTTTTTT. This codes for CASVERGGELFF.

This chain uses TRBV7-2 with TRBJ2-1, with 11 bases that match TRBD2. Germline CDR1 is SGHTA and CDR2 is FQGNSA. There are 16 residues in the CDR3. Trimming at V came to 5 bases and at J to 6 bases, leaving 9 bases not matched to a gene. The CDR3 loop reads CASSMLAGGRGNEQFF. In nucleotides, the CDR3 is TGTGCCAGCAGCATGCTAGCGGGGGGCCGTGGCAATGAGCAGTTCTTC.

The chain employs TRBV30 and TRBJ2-1, with 12 bases matching TRBD2. With 3 bases clipped from V and 6 bases from J, the junction kept 12 bases outside the gene matches. This CDR3 has 17 amino acids. The germline V gene encodes CDR1 GTSNPN and CDR2 SVGIG (reference sequence). The DNA of the CDR3 is TGTGCCTGGAGACGGTTGCTAGCGGGAGGGTGGGGCAATGAGCAGTTCTTC. Translation: CAWRRLLAGGWGNEQFF.

The gene calls are TRBV14 and TRBJ1-1; the match to TRBD1 covers 12 bases. Germline V gives CDR1 SGHDN, CDR2 FVKESK. This CDR3 is built from 14 residues. The CDR3 reads CGTGQGAMNTEAFF. The CDR3 nucleotides read TGTGGAACGGGACAGGGGGCCATGAACACTGAAGCTTTCTTT.

The chain combines TRBV10-2 with TRBJ2-7; TRBD2 might be the D (5 bases). With 7 bases removed from V and 6 bases from J, the gap between germline ends came to 19 bases. This CDR3 is built from 14 residues. Germline V lookup: CDR1 WSHSY, CDR2 SAAADI. This CDR3 reads CASKRTPRNPEQYF. DNA of the CDR3: TGCGCCAGCAAAAGGACTCCAAGAAACCCCGAGCAGTACTTC.

The chain is built from TRBV5-1 and TRBJ1-1; D might be TRBD1 (6 bases). The germline gives CDR1 SGHRS, CDR2 YFSETQ. V gave up 3 bases and J gave up 1 base, with 10 bases separating them. CDR3 length: 14 amino acids. CDR3 sequence: CASSSGGRNTEAFF. The CDR3 bases are TGCGCCAGCAGCTCGGGGGGGCGGAACACTGAAGCTTTCTTT.

This sequence joins TRBV30 and TRBJ2-7; D is possibly TRBD1 (5 bases). V shed 1 base and J shed 0 bases, with 13 bases lying between them. CDR1 is GTSNPN and CDR2 is SVGIG in the germline V gene (reference sequence). This CDR3 comprises 15 residues. The CDR3 DNA reads as TGTGCCTGGAGTGAGGGGTACTACCACTCCTACGAGCAGTACTTC. Protein sequence: CAWSEGYYHSYEQYF.

Details on this clone: The junction does not match germline at one end; this may be a read error. The chain couples TRBV7-9 to TRBJ1-3; maybe TRBD1 (5 bases). The CDR3 is 14 residues long. Germline lookup yields CDR1 SEHNR and CDR2 FQNEAQ (reference sequence). CDR3 sequence reads: CASSLVGTGNTIYF. Here the CDR3 DNA reads TGTGCCAGCAGCTTAGTGGGGACTGGGAACACCATATATTTT.

This chain uses TRBV5-1 with TRBJ1-6; D call uncertain. Per germline, CDR1 SGHRS and CDR2 YFSETQ. The V end was cut by 0 bases, the J end by 0 bases, with 10 bases between. The length of the CDR3 is 17 residues. The CDR3, as DNA: TGCGCCAGCAGCTTGGGTTTTGGGAGCTCCTATAATTCACCCCTCCACTTT. Protein: CASSLGFGSSYNSPLHF. The full variable domain, completed using reference TRBV5-1 and TRBJ1-6, is KAGVTQTPRYLIKTRGQQVTLSCSPISGHRSVSWYQQTPGQGLQFLFEYFSETQRNKGNFPGRFSGRQFSNSRSEMNVSTLELGDSALYLCASSLGFGSSYNSPLHFGNGTRLTVT.

V usage is TRBV10-2 and J usage is TRBJ1-2; no clear D gene. Trimming left V 6 bases short and J 5 bases short, with 16 bases between. The CDR3 totals 14 residues. Germline assignment: CDR1 WSHSY and CDR2 SAAADI. The DNA for the CDR3 is TGCGCCAGCAGCGTCCCTGGGAGTGGATATGGCTACACCTTC. Its protein is CASSVPGSGYGYTF.

The rearrangement uses TRBV6-1 and TRBJ2-7; no reliable D call. Between the trimmed V and J ends, which lost 2 bases and 3 bases, there was a span of 8 bases. The CDR3 spans 13 residues. The V gene's germline CDR1 is MNHNS and CDR2 SASEGT. For the CDR3, the DNA is TGTGCCAGCAGTGAATTCGGCGGCTACGAGCAGTACTTC. Translation gives CASSEFGGYEQYF.

CDR3 protein: CASSGVTEAATNYGYTF. The CDR3 nucleotides read TGTGCCAGCAGTGGCGTTACAGAAGCCGCTACTAACTATGGCTACACCTTC. The gene calls are TRBV25-1 and TRBJ1-2; D is uncertain. CDR1 is MGHDK, CDR2 SYGVNS, per germline. Between the trimmed V and J ends, which lost 4 bases and 0 bases, there was a span of 18 bases. CDR3 length equals 17 residues.

The chain employs TRBV5-1 and TRBJ1-4; 9 bases align to TRBD1. The CDR3 is 14 amino acids. Germline V gene data show CDR1 as SGHRS and CDR2 as YFSETQ. Trimming at V came to 4 bases and at J to 8 bases, leaving 6 bases not matched to a gene. CDR3 sequence (DNA): TGCGCCAGCAGCCCACAGGGGGCCAGGGAAAAACTGTTTTTT. Encoded protein: CASSPQGAREKLFF. Together with reference TRBV5-1 and TRBJ1-4, the CDR3 gives the full variable domain: KAGVTQTPRYLIKTRGQQVTLSCSPISGHRSVSWYQQTPGQGLQFLFEYFSETQRNKGNFPGRFSGRQFSNSRSEMNVSTLELGDSALYLCASSPQGAREKLFFGSGTQLSVL.

The chain is built from TRBV6-1 and TRBJ1-2; possibly TRBD1 for D (5 bases). V lost 5 bases and J 7 bases, leaving 17 bases between the germline ends. Germline CDR1 MNHNS, CDR2 SASEGT. This CDR3 is built from 14 residues. The CDR3 protein is CASSPPRGGGGYTF. The CDR3 DNA follows: TGTGCCAGCAGTCCCCCCCGGGGGGGTGGTGGCTACACCTTC.